This T cell receptor (beta chain) originates from a study of blood T cell repertoires in COVID-19. Profiling relied on immunoSEQ multiplex PCR, and the TCRdb table lists in-frame clones only, not all of them. The table records around 300,000 clones, 80% to 90% of them present only once. The V gene lost 1 base and the J gene lost 8 bases, with 10 bases spanning the gap. Germline V gives CDR1 SGHKS, CDR2 YYEKEE (reference sequence). The CDR3 spans 13 residues. The sample was peripheral blood. The chain carries TRBV5-5 and TRBJ1-3; D remains ambiguous. This clonotype was sampled from a woman between 45 and 65 years old with COVID-19, enrolled during active disease. CDR3 nucleotide sequence: TGTGCCAGCAGCTTGTTCCACCGGTACACCATATATTTT. Its translation: CASSLFHRYTIYF. The variable domain in full, completed from reference TRBV5-5 and TRBJ1-3, reads DAGVTQSPTHLIKTRGQQVTLRCSPISGHKSVSWYQQVLGQGPQFIFQYYEKEERGRGNFPDRFSARQFPNYSSELNVNALLLGDSALYLCASSLFHRYTIYFGEGSWLTVV.